These 7 T cell receptor beta chains came from one sample sequenced in a study of shared clonotypes between healthy human individuals. Produced via immunoSEQ multiplex PCR; TCRdb's table is partial and in-frame only. The table includes roughly 1,100,000 clones, roughly 80% detected once. The sequenced sample consisted of memory CD4+ T cells sorted from blood. Subset denoted: CD45RA-negative fraction. These receptors were collected from a man younger than 30 in good health.

The chain has TRBV11-2 and TRBJ1-3; 8 bases line up with TRBD1. Germline V gives CDR1 SGHAT, CDR2 FQNNGV. Germline trimming cut 5 bases from V and 2 bases from J; bases unmatched to any gene: 5. There are 15 residues in the CDR3. DNA of the CDR3: TGTGCCAGCAGCCCCCTCAGGGGGCCTGGAAACACCATATATTTT. Protein sequence: CASSPLRGPGNTIYF. Full variable domain (outside the CDR3, taken from reference TRBV11-2 and TRBJ1-3): EAGVAQSPRYKIIEKRQSVAFWCNPISGHATLYWYQQILGQGPKLLIQFQNNGVVDDSQLPKDRFSAERLKGVDSTLKIQPAKLEDSAVYLCASSPLRGPGNTIYFGEGSWLTVV.

The genes are TRBV5-1 and TRBJ2-3; 10 bases align to TRBD2. This CDR3 region has 16 residues. Germline loops: CDR1 SGHRS, CDR2 YFSETQ. With V trimmed by 2 bases and J by 3 bases, 6 bases remained unmatched. The CDR3 sequence is CASSFLSGGATDTQYF. The CDR3 bases are TGCGCCAGCAGCTTCCTAAGCGGGGGGGCTACAGATACGCAGTATTTT.

This rearrangement joins TRBV12-5 to TRBJ2-3, with 12 bases matching TRBD2. The CDR3 runs 17 residues. Germline V CDR1 and CDR2: LGHNT, FRNRAP. With V trimmed by 2 bases and J by 4 bases, 7 bases remained unmatched. CDR3 amino acids: CASGLILTSGSADTQYF. As DNA, the CDR3 is TGTGCTAGTGGTTTGATCTTGACTAGCGGGAGTGCAGATACGCAGTATTTT.

This chain connects TRBV7-9 to TRBJ1-2; unclear D gene. The CDR3 sequence is 14 residues long. V lost 5 bases to trimming and J lost 4 bases, with 14 bases between them. From germline, CDR1 is SEHNR and CDR2 FQNEAQ (reference sequence). The CDR3 here is CASSQYESVYGYTF. CDR3 coding DNA: TGTGCCAGCAGCCAATACGAATCAGTCTATGGCTACACCTTC. Supplemented by reference TRBV7-9 and TRBJ1-2, the full variable domain reads DTGVSQNPRHKITKRGQNVTFRCDPISEHNRLYWYRQTLGQGPEFLTYFQNEAQLEKSRLLSDRFSAERPKGSFSTLEIQRTEQGDSAMYLCASSQYESVYGYTFGSGTRLTVV.

The chain couples TRBV27 to TRBJ1-2; 9 nucleotides match TRBD1. This CDR3 spans 15 amino acids. CDR1 is MNHEY and CDR2 is SMNVEV in the germline V gene (reference sequence). V was clipped by 2 bases and J by 3 bases; unmatched bases: 4. For the CDR3, the DNA is TGTGCCAGCAGTTTAATGGGACAGGGCGACTATGGCTACACCTTC. Amino acid sequence: CASSLMGQGDYGYTF.

This chain joins TRBV27 and TRBJ1-5, with 9 bases aligning to TRBD1. The CDR3 is 15 residues long. Germline V CDR1 and CDR2: MNHEY, SMNVEV (reference sequence). Trimming took 4 bases from V and 6 from J; bases not matched to a gene: 7. This CDR3 reads CASSYRQGGSQPQHF. CDR3 nucleotide sequence: TGTGCCAGCAGTTACCGACAGGGGGGAAGTCAGCCCCAGCATTTT.

V is TRBV5-4 and J is TRBJ2-3; D call uncertain. Germline lookup yields CDR1 SGHNT and CDR2 YYREEE (reference sequence). CDR3 length: 13 residues. The ends were cut back, 5 bases at V and 7 bases at J, with 14 bases in the middle. The CDR3 coding sequence is TGTGCCAGCAGGGCCTCCGGCACTAATACGCAGTATTTT. Translated, it gives CASRASGTNTQYF.